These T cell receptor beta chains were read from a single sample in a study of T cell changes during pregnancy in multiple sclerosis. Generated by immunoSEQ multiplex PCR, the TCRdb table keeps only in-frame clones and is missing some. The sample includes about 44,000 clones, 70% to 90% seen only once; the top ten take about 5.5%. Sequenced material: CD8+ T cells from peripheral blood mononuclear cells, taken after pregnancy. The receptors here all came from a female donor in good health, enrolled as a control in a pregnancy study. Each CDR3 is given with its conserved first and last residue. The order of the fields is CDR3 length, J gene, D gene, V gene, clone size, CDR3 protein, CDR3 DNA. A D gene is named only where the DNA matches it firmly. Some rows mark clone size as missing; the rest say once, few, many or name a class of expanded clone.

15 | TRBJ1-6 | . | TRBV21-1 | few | CASSKLNWTGGSLHF | TGTGCCAGCAGCAAACTAAATTGGACAGGGGGGTCCCTCCACTTT
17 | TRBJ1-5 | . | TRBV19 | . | CASSTFRDTDSNQPQHF | TGTGCCAGTAGTACCTTCCGGGACACCGATAGCAATCAGCCCCAGCATTTT
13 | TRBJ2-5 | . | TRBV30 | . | CAWSQGGQETQYF | TGTGCCTGGAGTCAGGGAGGACAAGAGACCCAGTACTTC
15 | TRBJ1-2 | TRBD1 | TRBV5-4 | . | CASSHPGQGYYGYTF | TGTGCCAGCAGCCATCCGGGACAGGGGTACTATGGCTACACCTTC
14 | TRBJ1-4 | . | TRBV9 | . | CASNQAGFGEKLFF | TGTGCCAGCAATCAGGCAGGGTTCGGTGAAAAACTGTTTTTT
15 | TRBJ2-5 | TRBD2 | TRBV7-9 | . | CASSLDWAGEETQYF | TGTGCCAGCAGCTTAGATTGGGCGGGGGAAGAGACCCAGTACTTC
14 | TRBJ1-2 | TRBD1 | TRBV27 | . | CASSLRGQIYGYTF | TGTGCCAGCAGTTTACGGGGACAGATCTATGGCTACACCTTC
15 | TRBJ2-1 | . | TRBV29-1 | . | CSAVERETLDNEQFF | TGCAGCGCCGTCGAGAGGGAAACCCTAGACAATGAGCAGTTCTTC
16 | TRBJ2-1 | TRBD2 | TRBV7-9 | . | CASSSGTSGGAHEQFF | TGTGCCAGCAGCTCCGGGACTAGCGGGGGGGCCCATGAGCAGTTCTTC
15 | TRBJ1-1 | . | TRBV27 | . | CASSTTGRGYTEAFF | TGTGCCAGCAGTACTACAGGGAGAGGGTACACTGAAGCTTTCTTT
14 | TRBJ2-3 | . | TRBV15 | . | CATSRGDYTDTQYF | TGTGCCACCAGCAGAGGAGATTACACAGATACGCAGTATTTT
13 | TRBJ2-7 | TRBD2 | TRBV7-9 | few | CASSLAREKEQYF | TGTGCCAGCAGCTTAGCGCGGGAGAAGGAGCAGTACTTC
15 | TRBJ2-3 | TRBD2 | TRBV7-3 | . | CASSQSGGLLDTQYF | TGTGCCAGCAGTCAGAGCGGGGGGTTATTAGATACGCAGTATTTT
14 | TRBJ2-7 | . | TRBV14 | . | CASSTRVESYEQYF | TGTGCCAGCAGTACCAGGGTCGAATCCTACGAGCAGTACTTC
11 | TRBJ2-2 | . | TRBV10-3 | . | CAIAGTGELFF | TGTGCCATCGCAGGGACCGGGGAGCTGTTTTTT
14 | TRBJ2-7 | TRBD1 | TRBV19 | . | CASTPGQGAYEQYF | TGTGCCAGTACCCCGGGACAGGGGGCCTACGAGCAGTACTTC
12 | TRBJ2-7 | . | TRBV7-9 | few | CASGFDSYEQYF | TGTGCCAGCGGGTTCGACAGCTACGAGCAGTACTTC
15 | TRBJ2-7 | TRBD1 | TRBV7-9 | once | CASRPSDRGKYEQYF | TGTGCCAGCAGACCCTCGGACAGGGGAAAGTACGAGCAGTACTTC
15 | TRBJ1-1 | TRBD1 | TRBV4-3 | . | CASSQGVGTGDEAFF | TGCGCCAGCAGCCAAGGAGTCGGGACAGGGGATGAAGCTTTCTTT
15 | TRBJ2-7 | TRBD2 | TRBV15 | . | CATSRVAAGVVEQYF | TGTGCCACCAGCAGAGTGGCAGCGGGGGTCGTCGAGCAGTACTTC
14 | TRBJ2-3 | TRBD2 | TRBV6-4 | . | CATATSGSTDTQYF | TGTGCCACCGCGACTAGCGGTAGCACAGATACGCAGTATTTT
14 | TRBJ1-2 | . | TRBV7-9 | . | CASSSTSRLYGYTF | TGTGCCAGCAGCTCAACCTCGCGGCTTTATGGCTACACCTTC
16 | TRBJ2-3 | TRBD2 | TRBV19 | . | CASSMPPGSGTDTQYF | TGTGCCAGTAGTATGCCGCCCGGTAGCGGGACAGATACGCAGTATTTT
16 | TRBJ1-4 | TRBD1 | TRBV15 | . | CATSRGRTGSDEKLFF | TGTGCCACCAGCAGAGGCCGGACAGGGAGTGATGAAAAACTGTTTTTT
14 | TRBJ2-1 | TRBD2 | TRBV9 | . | CASGGVSSYNEQFF | TGTGCCAGCGGGGGGGTCAGCTCCTACAATGAGCAGTTCTTC
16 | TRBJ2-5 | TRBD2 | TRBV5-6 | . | CASSPARAGGAETQYF | TGTGCCAGCAGCCCTGCCCGGGCGGGGGGCGCTGAGACCCAGTACTTC
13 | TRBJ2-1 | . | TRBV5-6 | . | CASTGGTYNEQFF | TGTGCCAGCACCGGGGGAACCTACAATGAGCAGTTCTTC
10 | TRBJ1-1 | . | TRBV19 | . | CASTGAEAFF | TGTGCCAGTACAGGGGCTGAAGCTTTCTTT
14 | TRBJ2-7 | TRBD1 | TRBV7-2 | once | CASSWGQGAYEQYF | TGTGCCAGCAGCTGGGGACAGGGGGCATACGAGCAGTACTTC